This entry lists 12 T cell receptor beta chains sequenced from one sample in a study of blood T cell repertoires in COVID-19. Assay: immunoSEQ multiplex PCR; the TCRdb copy retains only in-frame clones and omits some. The sample comprises 200,000 to 250,000 clones, about 90% of which are singletons, and about 14% rests with the top ten. The sequenced sample consisted of PBMCs or T cells enriched from blood (not recorded which). These receptors all come from a man in his thirties or forties who had been exposed to COVID-19.

The count of this clone is one. The rearrangement links TRBV19 to TRBJ1-4, with D possibly matching TRBD1 (5 bases). Trimming shortened V by 3 bases and J by 7 bases, and 12 bases separated the two germline ends. Germline CDR1 is LNHDA and CDR2 is SQIVND (reference sequence). This CDR3 contains 14 residues. CDR3 protein: CASSISGWSEKLFF. The DNA of the CDR3 is TGTGCCAGTAGTATTTCAGGGTGGAGTGAAAAACTGTTTTTT.

This chain links TRBV7-9 with TRBJ1-2, with TRBD1 matching over 8 bases. Trimming cost V 4 bases and J 5 bases; bases outside gene matches: 6. This CDR3 is built from 14 residues. Germline CDR1 SEHNR, CDR2 FQNEAQ (reference sequence). The CDR3 nucleotides are TGTGCCAGCAGCTCGGACAGGGAGAGGTATGGCTACACCTTC. This gives the protein CASSSDRERYGYTF.

J is TRBJ2-7 and V is TRBV7-9; weak D call: TRBD1 (5 bases). With 5 bases removed from V and 5 bases from J, the gap between germline ends came to 16 bases. The CDR3 extends over 14 amino acids. Germline CDR1 SEHNR, CDR2 FQNEAQ (reference sequence). This CDR3 reads CASSNTTVQHEQYF. The DNA for the CDR3 is TGTGCCAGCAGCAATACGACAGTTCAACACGAGCAGTACTTC.

The chain joins TRBV27 to TRBJ2-7; possibly TRBD2 for D (5 bases). Germline CDR1 and CDR2: MNHEY and SMNVEV (reference sequence). CDR3 length: 15 residues. V dropped 3 bases and J dropped 1 base, with 13 bases sitting between them. The CDR3 nucleotides read TGTGCCAGCAGTTTCGGGGTCCCTGCTTCCTACGAGCAGTACTTC. Translated: CASSFGVPASYEQYF.

The chain uses TRBV2 and TRBJ1-2, with TRBD1 as a possible D gene (6 bases). The length of the CDR3 is 14 residues. CDR1 and CDR2 from the germline V gene are SNHLY and FYNNEI. V was clipped by 5 bases and J by 4 bases, with 14 bases between them. The CDR3 loop is CASSRDTHSYGYTF. CDR3 DNA sequence: TGTGCCAGCAGTAGGGACACTCACTCCTATGGCTACACCTTC. Full variable domain (outside the CDR3, taken from reference TRBV2 and TRBJ1-2): EPEVTQTPSHQVTQMGQEVILRCVPISNHLYFYWYRQILGQKVEFLVSFYNNEISEKSEIFDDQFSVERPDGSNFTLKIRSTKLEDSAMYFCASSRDTHSYGYTFGSGTRLTVV.

The CDR3 DNA is TGCAGTTTTGAAGGGGCGGGTAGCAGGTTCGGTGAAGCTTTCTTT. Encoded protein: CSFEGAGSRFGEAFF. The gene calls are TRBV29-1 and TRBJ1-1; maybe TRBD1 (5 bases). The CDR3 extends over 15 amino acids. Germline lookup yields CDR1 SQVTM and CDR2 ANQGSEA.

This clone was counted a single time. The rearrangement uses TRBV10-1 and TRBJ2-5, with TRBD1 as a possible D gene (5 bases). The CDR3 extends over 13 amino acids. V was trimmed by 4 bases and J by 5 bases, leaving 11 bases between them. Germline V gene sequence: CDR1 WNHNN, CDR2 SYGVQD (reference sequence). This CDR3 is CASSVGAEETQYF. The CDR3 DNA sequence: TGCGCCAGCAGTGTTGGGGCCGAGGAGACCCAGTACTTC.

The rearrangement joins TRBV5-4 to TRBJ2-7; perhaps TRBD1 as D (5 bases). The CDR3 contains 14 residues. Trimming removed 4 bases from V and 7 bases from J, with 18 bases in between. CDR1 and CDR2 from the germline V gene are SGHNT and YYREEE (reference sequence). CDR3 sequence reads: CASSQSPGSREQYF. CDR3 sequence (DNA): TGTGCCAGCAGCCAGAGCCCAGGGTCAAGGGAGCAGTACTTC.

The chain carries TRBV6-5 and TRBJ1-4; TRBD1 might be the D (6 bases). V was cut by 6 bases and J by 13 bases, with 21 bases left in between. CDR1 is MNHEY, CDR2 SVGAGI, per germline. The CDR3 is made up of 14 amino acids. The DNA of the CDR3 is TGTGCCAGCAGGCCGACAGGAGAGGGGGTGGGACTGTTTTTT. It yields the protein CASRPTGEGVGLFF.

This chain connects TRBV29-1 to TRBJ1-5, with a weak D call TRBD1 (5 bases). Germline loops: CDR1 SQVTM, CDR2 ANQGSEA. The CDR3 loop spans 14 amino acids. The V and J ends lost 8 bases and 5 bases respectively, with 19 bases between them. CDR3 in amino acids: CSIKGERGDQPQHF. CDR3 in DNA: TGCAGCATAAAAGGGGAAAGGGGCGATCAGCCCCAGCATTTT.

The chain uses TRBV21-1 and TRBJ1-6; the D call in the table, TRBD1, was not verified against the DNA. TRBV21-1 is designated a pseudogene. The CDR3 totals 16 residues. This chain's CDR3 is CASSRPGTGCNSPLHF. CDR3 nucleotide sequence: TGTGCCAGCAGCAGACCCGGGACAGGATGTAATTCACCCCTCCACTTT.

The V and J genes are TRBV7-9 and TRBJ1-1, with 7 nucleotides matching TRBD1. Germline V gene sequence: CDR1 SEHNR, CDR2 FQNEAQ (reference sequence). Trimming cost V 4 bases and J 0 bases; bases outside gene matches: 17. CDR3 length equals 19 residues. The CDR3 coding sequence is TGTGCCAGCAGCTCGAGGGGCATTCGACAGGGCCATTTGAACACTGAAGCTTTCTTT. Amino acids: CASSSRGIRQGHLNTEAFF.